The clone carrying this TCR beta chain was seen a few times. As yet, its antigen is unknown. Relying on iRepertoire HTBI primers and Arm-PCR of CDR3 regions, the team built TCR beta libraries. TCRdb re-called the multiplex PCR reads through MiXCR, storing one row per CDR3 protein. This table has approximately 470,000 distinct CDR3 sequences, about a fifth appearing once. Time point denoted: persistent/refractory GD, antithyroid drugs over 5 years with positive TRAb. The authors made the TCR library using RNA they extracted from PBMCs. Germline CDR1 LNHDA, CDR2 SQIVND (reference sequence). This CDR3 region has 14 residues. V shed 3 bases and J shed 6 bases, with 15 bases lying between them. This sample was taken from a study of regulatory T cells in long-lasting Graves disease. General study results and limits: Lower TCR diversity characterized persistent Graves' patients relative to newly diagnosed patients. Among persistent patients, a larger number of public clonotypes were shared (around 2,700) than among newly diagnosed patients (about 950).

The input for sequencing was peripheral blood mononuclear cells (PBMCs), taken when the disease was refractory, from a patient treated with antithyroid drugs. The clonotype originates from a female donor with Graves disease. The chain has TRBV19 and TRBJ2-7, with a tentative D call TRBD1 (6 bases). The CDR3 nucleotides read TGTGCCAGTAGTATTCGGGACAATATGCGCGAGCAGTACTTC. Encoded protein: CASSIRDNMREQYF.